Shown below are 5 T cell receptor beta chains from a single sample sequenced in a study of blood T cells in healthy people across ages (dated by TCRdb to between 2014 and 2017). The library was built by means of 5' RACE. This sample was sequenced with an Illumina HiSeq 2500. The second PCR ran for roughly 7 to 12 cycles and used a J-beta primer mix along with a sample-barcoded 5' primer. In-frame beta chains were kept once TCRdb had trimmed the public reads at Q25 with fastp and called clones with MiXCR. Identical CDR3 protein sequences are pooled into one entry, listed with their most common genes and DNA. The sample data list hundreds of thousands of distinct CDR3 sequences, and less than 45% of these were observed just once. The top ten clonotypes cover 25% to 35% of the sample. Sample: blood. The receptors shown here come from an elderly man in good health.

This clonotype was found a few times. The genes are TRBV13 and TRBJ1-3, with D unresolved. CDR1 is PRHDT, CDR2 FYEKMQ, per germline (reference sequence). The CDR3 is 13 amino acids. Trimming removed 1 base from V and 4 bases from J, with 5 bases in between. CDR3 protein: CASSLVLGNTIYF. CDR3 sequence (DNA): TGTGCCAGCAGCTTAGTTCTCGGAAACACCATATATTTT. The full variable domain, completed using reference TRBV13 and TRBJ1-3, is AAGVIQSPRHLIKEKRETATLKCYPIPRHDTVYWYQQGPGQDPQFLISFYEKMQSDKGSIPDRFSAQQFSDYHSELNMSSLELGDSALYFCASSLVLGNTIYFGEGSWLTVV.

Comment on this clonotype: This sequence may be a read error, since a much larger clone differs from it by one base. The chain links TRBV3-1 to TRBJ2-3, with TRBD2 matching over 10 bases. Germline CDR1 LGHDT, CDR2 YNNKEL (reference sequence). This CDR3 has 16 residues. The CDR3 region has the DNA TGTGCCAGCAGCCGGAGCGGGAGGGCCGGGGCGGATACGCAGAATTTT. This translates into CASSRSGRAGADTQNF.

The chain uses TRBV7-2 and TRBJ2-2; no reliable D call. Trimming stripped 5 bases from V and 4 bases from J, with 8 bases between. Germline CDR1 SGHTA, CDR2 FQGNSA. This CDR3 has 13 amino acids. Here the CDR3 reads CASSPQPTGELFF. In DNA form, the CDR3 reads TGTGCCAGCAGCCCACAGCCCACCGGGGAGCTGTTTTTT.

This sequence joins TRBV9 and TRBJ2-7, with TRBD2 matching 7 bases. The CDR3 loop spans 14 amino acids. Per germline, CDR1 SGDLS and CDR2 YYNGEE. The ends lost 0 bases at V and 4 bases at J; junction bases unmatched: 4. CDR3 in DNA: TGTGCCAGCAGCGTAGGGGAGGGGTGGTACGAGCAGTACTTC. It translates to CASSVGEGWYEQYF.

The rearrangement uses TRBV5-1 and TRBJ2-3; TRBD1 matches at 10 bases. Losses at the gene ends were 4 bases for V and 3 bases for J; bases not matched to a gene: 8. Germline assignment: CDR1 SGHRS and CDR2 YFSETQ. CDR3 length: 16 amino acids. Written as DNA, the CDR3 is TGCGCCAGCAGCCACCGAGGGGGACAGGGGACAGATACGCAGTATTTT. As protein: CASSHRGGQGTDTQYF.